Here is one TCR beta chain with its context. The CDR3 is made up of 14 amino acids. In germline, CDR1 is SGHVS, CDR2 FNYEAQ. V lost 1 base, J lost 2 bases, and 6 bases lay in between. These data originate in a study of T cells after yellow fever vaccination. A 5'RACE template-switching step, the method used to make TCR cDNA, added a universal primer site and UMIs. TCRdb ran MiXCR on the 5' RACE reads and lists one entry per CDR3 protein. The profile shows 80,000 to 100,000 distinct CDR3 sequences, roughly 10% of them singletons. General study points: Repertoires obtained by FACS sorting could include abundant clonotypes that entered as contaminants from the bulk population. CD4 and CD8 compartments shared a small share of clonotypes, likely from convergent recombination.

This specimen was CD8+ T cells not binding an NS4B(214-222) dextramer, sorted from PBMCs, taken around 16 days after the first yellow fever vaccination. This receptor was taken from a man aged 18 to 35 who received the YFV17D yellow fever vaccine. The gene calls are TRBV7-6 and TRBJ1-5, with D uncertain. CDR3 coding DNA: TGTGCCAGCAGCTTAGAAGGCCGCAATCAGCCCCAGCATTTT. Encoded protein: CASSLEGRNQPQHF.